The T cell receptor (beta chain) under discussion was sequenced for a study of blood T cell repertoires in COVID-19. Across the whole study: Spain, Italy and the United States supplied samples that represented acute and convalescent COVID-19. T cells, B-cell-depleted T cells, or PBMCs supplied cDNA or gDNA.

Source study methods: Using reference gene primer amplification, nucleated cell counts were estimated. Sequenced by immunoSEQ multiplex PCR; TCRdb stores in-frame clones only, minus some. D and trimming come from the DNA, and the V and J calls and clone size come from that table. The data hold approximately 37,000 clones, with around nine tenths observed a single time. This clone was detected only once. Sample: peripheral blood. This TCR derives from an older woman with acute or convalescent COVID-19.

The CDR3 region is CASSQGGGYEQYV. The CDR3 region has the DNA TGTGCCAGTTCGCAGGGGGGAGGCTACGAGCAGTACGTC. V and J are TRBV19 and TRBJ2-7, with D perhaps TRBD1 (7 bases). The CDR3 is 13 amino acids. V dropped 8 bases and J dropped 3 bases, with 14 bases sitting between them. Looked up from germline, CDR1 is LNHDA and CDR2 is SQIVND (reference sequence).